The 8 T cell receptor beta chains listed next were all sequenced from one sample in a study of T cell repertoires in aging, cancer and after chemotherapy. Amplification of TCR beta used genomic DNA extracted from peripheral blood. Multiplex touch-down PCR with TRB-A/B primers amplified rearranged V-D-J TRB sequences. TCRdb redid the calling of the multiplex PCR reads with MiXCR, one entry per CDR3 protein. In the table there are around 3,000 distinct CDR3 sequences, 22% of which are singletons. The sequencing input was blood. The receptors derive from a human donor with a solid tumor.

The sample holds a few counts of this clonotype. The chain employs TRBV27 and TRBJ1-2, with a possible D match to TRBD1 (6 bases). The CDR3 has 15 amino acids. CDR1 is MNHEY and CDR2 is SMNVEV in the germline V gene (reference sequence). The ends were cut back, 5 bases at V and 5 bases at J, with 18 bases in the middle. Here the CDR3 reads CASSPQTGGWYGYTF. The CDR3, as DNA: TGTGCCAGCAGTCCCCAGACAGGCGGCTGGTATGGCTACACCTTC.

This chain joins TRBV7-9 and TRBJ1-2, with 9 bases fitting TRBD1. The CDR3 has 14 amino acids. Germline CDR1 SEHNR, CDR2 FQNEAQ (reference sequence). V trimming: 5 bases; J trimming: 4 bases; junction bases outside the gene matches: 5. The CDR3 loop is CASSRDRVVYGYTF. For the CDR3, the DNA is TGTGCCAGCAGCCGGGACAGGGTGGTCTATGGCTACACCTTC. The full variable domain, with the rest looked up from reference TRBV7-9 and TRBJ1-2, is DTGVSQNPRHKITKRGQNVTFRCDPISEHNRLYWYRQTLGQGPEFLTYFQNEAQLEKSRLLSDRFSAERPKGSFSTLEIQRTEQGDSAMYLCASSRDRVVYGYTFGSGTRLTVV.

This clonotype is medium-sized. The CDR3 nucleotides read TGTGCCAGCGTTCTAGCGGGGGAGAGCAATGAGCAGTTCTTC. Amino acids: CASVLAGESNEQFF. The rearrangement joins TRBV6-1 to TRBJ2-1, with 10 positions matching TRBD2. This CDR3 has 14 amino acids. Germline assignment: CDR1 MNHNS and CDR2 SASEGT. V lost 8 bases to trimming and J lost 6 bases; unmatched junction nucleotides: 7.

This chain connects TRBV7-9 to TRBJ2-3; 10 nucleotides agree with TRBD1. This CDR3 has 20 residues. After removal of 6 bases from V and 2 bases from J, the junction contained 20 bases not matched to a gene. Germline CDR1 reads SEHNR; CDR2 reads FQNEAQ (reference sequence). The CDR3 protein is CASSTGGQGNITVITDTQYF. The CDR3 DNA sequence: TGTGCCAGCAGTACCGGGGGACAGGGGAACATCACCGTAATCACAGATACGCAGTATTTT.

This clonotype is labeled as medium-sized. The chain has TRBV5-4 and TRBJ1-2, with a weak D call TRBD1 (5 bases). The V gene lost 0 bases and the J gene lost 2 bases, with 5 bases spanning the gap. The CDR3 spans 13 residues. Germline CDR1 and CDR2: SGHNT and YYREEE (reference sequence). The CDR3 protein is CASSLAGNYGYTF. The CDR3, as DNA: TGTGCCAGCAGCTTGGCAGGGAACTATGGCTACACCTTC.

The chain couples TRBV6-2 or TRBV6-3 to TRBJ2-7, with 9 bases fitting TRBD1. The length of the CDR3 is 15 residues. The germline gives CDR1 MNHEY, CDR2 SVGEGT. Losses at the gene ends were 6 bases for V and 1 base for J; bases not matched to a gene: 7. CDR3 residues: CASSLKDRGSYEQYF. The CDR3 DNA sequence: TGTGCCAGCAGCTTAAAGGACAGGGGTTCCTACGAGCAGTACTTC.

CDR3 protein: CASRRGQINGNQPQHF. The CDR3, as DNA: TGTGCCAGCCGACGGGGTCAGATAAATGGAAATCAGCCCCAGCATTTT. The J gene is TRBJ1-5, the V gene TRBV6-2 or TRBV6-3; unclear D gene. Germline V lookup: CDR1 MNHEY, CDR2 SVGEGT. The CDR3 has 16 residues. The V gene lost 8 bases and the J gene lost 4 bases, with 21 bases spanning the gap.

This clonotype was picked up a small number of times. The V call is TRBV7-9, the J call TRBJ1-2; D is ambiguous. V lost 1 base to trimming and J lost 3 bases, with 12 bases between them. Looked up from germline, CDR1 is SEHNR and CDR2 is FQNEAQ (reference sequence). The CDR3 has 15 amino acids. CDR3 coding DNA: TGTGCCAGCAGCTTAGGCCCAGGACTATACTATGGCTACACCTTC. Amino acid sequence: CASSLGPGLYYGYTF.